This T cell receptor (beta chain) was sequenced for a study of T cells in Graves' hyperthyroidism and ophthalmopathy. This clonotype occurred many times. RNA transcripts provided the source from which TCR beta CDR3 regions were amplified. In the first-round RT-PCR of the TCR CDR3, the HTBI primer set was used. A single record per CDR3 protein comes from TCRdb applying MiXCR to the multiplex PCR reads. The data contain some 300,000 distinct CDR3 sequences, roughly 14% of them seen just once; the ten biggest clones take up more than 7.5%. There are 17 residues in the CDR3. CDR1 is SGHTA and CDR2 is FQGTGA in the germline V gene. V gave up 5 bases and J gave up 0 bases, with 17 bases separating them.

Specimen: blood. This TCR was sampled from a woman in her 30s with Graves' hyperthyroidism that later progressed to Graves' ophthalmopathy. The chain has TRBV7-3 and TRBJ2-4; unclear D gene. DNA for the CDR3: TGTGCCAGCAGCCTTGATAGTGGGCGTTTAGCCAAAAACATTCAGTACTTC. Protein: CASSLDSGRLAKNIQYF.